These 24 T cell receptor beta chains share one sample of origin, sequenced in a study of blood T cell repertoires in COVID-19. Produced via immunoSEQ multiplex PCR; TCRdb's table is partial and in-frame only. Of some 320,000 clones in the sample, 89% were seen once. The material sequenced was PBMCs or T cells enriched from blood (not recorded which). These receptors were taken from a woman in her forties or fifties who had been exposed to COVID-19.

The chain joins TRBV13 to TRBJ2-3; 7 nucleotides line up with TRBD2. CDR3 size: 20 residues. The trim removed 4 bases at V and 0 bases at J, leaving 19 bases unmatched. Germline V CDR1 and CDR2: PRHDT, FYEKMQ (reference sequence). CDR3 sequence reads: CASSSGERGGGYTSTDTQYF. CDR3 sequence (DNA): TGTGCCAGCAGCTCGGGTGAGAGGGGCGGGGGATACACTAGCACAGATACGCAGTATTTT.

The chain couples TRBV30 to TRBJ1-5; possibly TRBD1 for D (6 bases). Germline V gene data show CDR1 as GTSNPN and CDR2 as SVGIG (reference sequence). Trimming took 0 bases from V and 7 from J, leaving 16 bases between them. This CDR3 spans 15 amino acids. CDR3 sequence: CAWSVPRQVAQPQHF. CDR3 DNA sequence: TGTGCCTGGAGTGTACCCAGACAGGTGGCACAGCCCCAGCATTTT.

The V gene is TRBV10-3, the J gene TRBJ2-7; TRBD1 matches at 9 bases. The CDR3 has 14 amino acids. V shed 6 bases, J shed 0 bases, and the junction held 3 bases outside the gene matches. The germline CDR1 and CDR2 sequences are ENHRY and SYGVKD. The chain's CDR3 is CAISWDRASYEQYF. CDR3 nucleotide sequence: TGTGCCATCAGCTGGGACAGGGCCTCCTACGAGCAGTACTTC.

The chain employs TRBV7-9 and TRBJ1-1; D is possibly TRBD1 (6 bases). Germline values: CDR1 SEHNR, CDR2 FQNEAQ (reference sequence). V was clipped by 2 bases and J by 2 bases, with 9 bases between them. The CDR3 extends over 14 amino acids. The CDR3 DNA reads as TGTGCCAGCAGCTTAACAGGGAGTAACACTGAAGCTTTCTTT. Protein product: CASSLTGSNTEAFF.

CDR3 region: CATSDSGGADIQYF. CDR3 DNA sequence: TGTGCCACCAGTGACTCGGGGGGGGCGGACATTCAGTACTTC. The chain has TRBV24-1 and TRBJ2-4, with TRBD2 matching 8 bases. The CDR3 runs 14 residues. CDR1 and CDR2 (germline): KGHDR, SFDVKD. The ends lost 4 bases at V and 8 bases at J; junction bases unmatched: 6.

This clone was observed once. V usage is TRBV5-5 and J usage is TRBJ1-2; TRBD1 matches at 7 bases. After removal of 0 bases from V and 3 bases from J, the junction contained 5 bases not matched to a gene. The CDR3 extends over 15 amino acids. Germline CDR1 SGHKS, CDR2 YYEKEE (reference sequence). In DNA form, the CDR3 reads TGTGCCAGCAGCTTGGCGGGACAGTTGGACTATGGCTACACCTTC. Protein sequence: CASSLAGQLDYGYTF.

The rearrangement links TRBV4-1 to TRBJ1-5, with TRBD1 identical over 9 bases. V was clipped by 1 base and J by 5 bases; unmatched bases: 6. The CDR3 contains 16 residues. The germline V gene encodes CDR1 MGHRA and CDR2 YSYEKL. The CDR3 here is CASSQGPGQGDQPQHF. The CDR3 DNA reads as TGCGCCAGCAGCCAAGGACCGGGACAGGGCGATCAGCCCCAGCATTTT.

V usage is TRBV5-1 and J usage is TRBJ2-3; D gene uncertain. In germline, CDR1 is SGHRS, CDR2 YFSETQ. Trimming pared 0 bases from V and 2 bases from J, leaving 7 bases between. This CDR3 comprises 14 residues. CDR3 sequence (DNA): TGCGCCAGCAGCTTGGCCACCTACACAGATACGCAGTATTTT. The encoded protein is CASSLATYTDTQYF.

J is TRBJ1-2 and V is TRBV6-5; 9 nucleotides align to TRBD1. V shed 7 bases and J 5 bases; nucleotides not matched to a gene: 11. This CDR3 is built from 15 residues. From germline, CDR1 is MNHEY and CDR2 SVGAGI. In DNA, the CDR3 is TGTGCCAGCAAAGGACAGGGGAAATTGGAGTATGGCTACACCTTC. It codes for CASKGQGKLEYGYTF.

This clone was found once. V gene TRBV5-1 combines with J gene TRBJ2-3, with 10 positions matching TRBD2. Germline assignment: CDR1 SGHRS and CDR2 YFSETQ. The V segment lost 4 bases and the J segment 2 bases; nucleotides outside the gene matches: 7. The CDR3 loop spans 16 amino acids. CDR3 nucleotide sequence: TGCGCCAGCAGCGTATCCGGGACTAGCGACACAGATACGCAGTATTTT. This sequence encodes CASSVSGTSDTDTQYF.

The V call is TRBV5-4, the J call TRBJ1-1; weak D call: TRBD1 (5 bases). The CDR3 covers 15 residues. V was trimmed by 0 bases and J by 0 bases, leaving 9 bases between them. Germline lookup yields CDR1 SGHNT and CDR2 YYREEE (reference sequence). The CDR3: CASSLVAGLNTEAFF. CDR3 nucleotide sequence: TGTGCCAGCAGCTTGGTTGCAGGGTTGAACACTGAAGCTTTCTTT. Filled out from reference TRBV5-4 and TRBJ1-1, the complete variable domain reads ETGVTQSPTHLIKTRGQQVTLRCSSQSGHNTVSWYQQALGQGPQFIFQYYREEENGRGNFPPRFSGLQFPNYSSELNVNALELDDSALYLCASSLVAGLNTEAFFGQGTRLTVV.

The sample holds a few counts of this clone. This rearrangement joins TRBV5-1 to TRBJ2-7; 9 bases are a match to TRBD1. The germline V gene encodes CDR1 SGHRS and CDR2 YFSETQ. The J segment lost 0 bases and the V segment lost 3 bases, leaving 10 bases of the junction unmatched. The CDR3 has 17 residues. DNA of the CDR3: TGCGCCAGCAGCTCGTTACAGGGGGCCGTCGGCTCCTACGAGCAGTACTTC. It codes for CASSSLQGAVGSYEQYF.

This chain uses TRBV7-9 with TRBJ1-3; D might be TRBD1 (6 bases). This CDR3 contains 16 residues. Trimming cost V 5 bases and J 2 bases, with 16 bases left between them. Germline V CDR1 and CDR2: SEHNR, FQNEAQ (reference sequence). The CDR3 sequence is CASSPQGFLAGNTIYF. The CDR3 DNA reads as TGTGCCAGCAGCCCGCAGGGGTTTTTGGCTGGAAACACCATATATTTT.

V and J are TRBV30 and TRBJ2-6, with 10 bases that match TRBD1. Germline loops: CDR1 GTSNPN, CDR2 SVGIG (reference sequence). V trimming: 8 bases; J trimming: 0 bases; junction bases outside the gene matches: 7. The CDR3 sequence is 16 residues long. CDR3 nucleotide sequence: TGTGCCGGACCGGGACAGGGGACCTCTGGGGCCAACGTCCTGACTTTC. This sequence encodes CAGPGQGTSGANVLTF.

This chain joins TRBV5-1 and TRBJ1-4; no clear D. Trimming took off 2 bases at V and 3 bases at J, with 8 bases between the two ends. From germline, CDR1 is SGHRS and CDR2 YFSETQ. This CDR3 contains 14 residues. The CDR3 DNA reads as TGCGCCAGCAGCTTTCGCGGGGCTAATGAAAAACTGTTTTTT. Its translation: CASSFRGANEKLFF.

This chain links TRBV15 with TRBJ1-3; 7 nucleotides match TRBD1. This CDR3 is 19 amino acids long. In germline, CDR1 is LNHNV, CDR2 YYDKDF (reference sequence). V lost 0 bases and J lost 2; bases outside the gene matches: 13. CDR3 region: CATSRDYGDRGEAGNTIYF. The CDR3 coding sequence is TGTGCCACCAGCAGAGATTACGGGGACAGAGGGGAGGCTGGAAACACCATATATTTT.

The chain links TRBV30 to TRBJ2-7, with no clear D. The germline V and J ends were trimmed by 5 bases and 3 bases, with 8 bases remaining between them. The CDR3 runs to 11 residues. Looked up from germline, CDR1 is GTSNPN and CDR2 is SVGIG (reference sequence). Here the CDR3 reads CAWGTDYEQYF. The CDR3 DNA reads TGTGCCTGGGGAACAGACTACGAGCAGTACTTC.

The table lists this clone with a count of one. The chain uses TRBV5-4 and TRBJ2-3, with D maybe TRBD2 (6 bases). CDR3 length: 19 amino acids. Trimming removed 4 bases from V and 2 bases from J, with 26 bases in between. The germline gives CDR1 SGHNT, CDR2 YYREEE (reference sequence). DNA for the CDR3: TGTGCCAGCAGCCCATCCGCCAGACCGGGGAGGTCATACACAGATACGCAGTATTTT. It encodes CASSPSARPGRSYTDTQYF.

J is TRBJ1-5 and V is TRBV6-1; TRBD1 is a possible D gene (5 bases). Per germline, CDR1 MNHNS and CDR2 SASEGT. The CDR3 contains 16 residues. Trimming removed 2 bases from V and 2 bases from J, with 13 bases in between. The CDR3 sequence: CASSELIWGRNQPQHF. For the CDR3, the DNA is TGTGCCAGCAGTGAATTAATTTGGGGCCGCAATCAGCCCCAGCATTTT.

This chain uses TRBV12-3 or TRBV12-4 with TRBJ2-3, with TRBD2 matching 7 bases. V shed 5 bases, J shed 5 bases, and the junction held 4 bases outside the gene matches. The length of the CDR3 is 13 residues. The CDR3 reads CASSPPGGDTQYF. The DNA for the CDR3 is TGTGCCAGCAGTCCCCCGGGAGGAGATACGCAGTATTTT.

The rearrangement uses TRBV10-3 and TRBJ1-6; TRBD1 is a possible D gene (6 bases). V was clipped by 3 bases and J by 5 bases, with 11 bases between them. CDR1 is ENHRY, CDR2 SYGVKD, per germline. This CDR3 is built from 15 residues. CDR3 residues: CAISEGQTNNSPLHF. The DNA for the CDR3 is TGTGCCATCAGTGAAGGACAGACTAATAATTCACCCCTCCACTTT.

This chain joins TRBV11-2 and TRBJ1-1; 7 bases align to TRBD1. The V gene end was trimmed by 0 bases and the J gene end by 0 bases; junction bases not matched to a gene: 10. In germline, CDR1 is SGHAT, CDR2 FQNNGV. The CDR3 length is 18 residues. The CDR3 spells CASSLDRQRGRMNTEAFF. The CDR3 nucleotides are TGTGCCAGCAGCTTAGATCGGCAAAGGGGGCGGATGAACACTGAAGCTTTCTTT. The complete variable domain, with remaining parts taken from reference TRBV11-2 and TRBJ1-1, reads EAGVAQSPRYKIIEKRQSVAFWCNPISGHATLYWYQQILGQGPKLLIQFQNNGVVDDSQLPKDRFSAERLKGVDSTLKIQPAKLEDSAVYLCASSLDRQRGRMNTEAFFGQGTRLTVV.

The chain recombines TRBV7-9 with TRBJ2-7; 9 bases fit TRBD2. This CDR3 contains 17 residues. V was pared by 5 bases and J by 2 bases, with 13 bases of the junction left unmatched. The germline gives CDR1 SEHNR, CDR2 FQNEAQ (reference sequence). The CDR3 sequence is CASSTSGGLSLTYEQYF. Written as DNA, the CDR3 is TGTGCCAGCAGCACCAGCGGGGGGCTCTCTTTAACCTACGAGCAGTACTTC.

This chain links TRBV6-2 or TRBV6-3 with TRBJ2-5; tentatively, D is TRBD2 (6 bases). The CDR3 runs 15 residues. Germline V gives CDR1 MNHEY, CDR2 SVGEGT. The V end lost 5 bases, the J end lost 7 bases, and 20 bases lay between the germline ends. CDR3 protein: CASSQDGLLIGTQYF. The CDR3 DNA sequence: TGTGCCAGCAGTCAGGACGGACTACTGATCGGGACCCAGTACTTC.